Presented here are 18 T cell receptor beta chains from one specimen sequenced in a study of monozygotic twins with inflammatory bowel disease (dated by TCRdb to between 2018 and 2020). The library was produced with 5' RACE. The reads were generated on an Illumina HiSeq 2500. TCRdb reprocessed the reads into one record per CDR3 protein sequence, lacking DNA. This sample's clone table shows 400,000 or so distinct CDR3 sequences. The top ten hold about 2.3% of the sample. Sequences were obtained from blood. These receptors all stem from a human donor with ulcerative colitis or Crohn's disease, or a healthy co-twin of an affected twin (not recorded which).

V gene TRBV5-1 combines with J gene TRBJ2-7; the D call from TCRdb, TRBD1, cannot be confirmed without DNA. This CDR3 spans 14 amino acids. Germline V lookup: CDR1 SGHRS, CDR2 YFSETQ. The CDR3 reads CASIRDPGTYEQYF.

This chain uses TRBV6-1 with TRBJ1-6; the TCRdb call, TRBD1, lacks DNA for checking. Germline V lookup: CDR1 MNHNS, CDR2 SASEGT. This CDR3 comprises 15 residues. CDR3 amino acids: CASSRQQGMGSPLHF.

The rearrangement uses TRBV12-3 or TRBV12-4 and TRBJ1-1; TCRdb's D call, TRBD1, is unchecked because there is no DNA. This CDR3 has 16 residues. CDR3 loop: CASSSYQQGGDTEAFF.

The chain employs TRBV18 and TRBJ2-3; the TCRdb D gene call, TRBD2, has no DNA to confirm it. This CDR3 contains 17 residues. Germline V lookup: CDR1 KGHSH, CDR2 LQKENI. CDR3 region: CASSPIRISPTWDTQCF.

The rearrangement links TRBV27 to TRBJ1-2; TCRdb picks TRBD1, but there is no DNA to check that call. Germline V gene sequence: CDR1 MNHEY, CDR2 SMNVEV (reference sequence). The CDR3 is made up of 16 amino acids. CDR3: CASRKPGPLANYGYTF.

The gene calls are TRBV7-2 and TRBJ1-1; no DNA is available, so the TRBD1 call from TCRdb remains unchecked. Germline V gene lookup returns CDR1 SGHTA and CDR2 FQGNSA. The CDR3 runs to 13 residues. The CDR3 reads CASSSLWGTEAFF.

V usage is TRBV12-3 or TRBV12-4 and J usage is TRBJ2-1; lacking DNA, the TRBD1 call made by TCRdb goes unchecked. This CDR3 region has 13 residues. This CDR3 reads CASSSLGGNEQFF.

This chain connects TRBV5-8 to TRBJ1-2. The V gene's germline CDR1 is SGHTS and CDR2 YDEGEE. The CDR3 is 12 residues long. The CDR3 here is CASTWQNYGYTF.

The chain carries TRBV20-1 and TRBJ2-7; TCRdb calls TRBD2, which cannot be checked without DNA. The CDR3 loop spans 18 amino acids. Germline V gives CDR1 DFQATT, CDR2 SNEGSKA (reference sequence). The CDR3 loop is CSAHRTAGTSGGGYEQYF.

This chain connects TRBV30 to TRBJ1-2. The CDR3 contains 12 residues. Germline V gives CDR1 GTSNPN, CDR2 SVGIG (reference sequence). This CDR3 is CAWSPGGGGYTF.

The chain recombines TRBV6-1 with TRBJ2-3; as DNA is missing, the TRBD2 call by TCRdb cannot be tested. CDR1 is MNHNS and CDR2 is SASEGT in the germline V gene. There are 16 residues in the CDR3. This chain's CDR3 is CVSSQSGRAVTDTQYF.

V is TRBV6-1 and J is TRBJ2-3; TCRdb selects TRBD2, and the lack of DNA leaves this call unchecked. This CDR3 is built from 16 residues. Germline-derived CDR1 and CDR2 are MNHNS and SASEGT. The CDR3 spells CASTISGGYNTDTQYF.

This chain uses TRBV12-3 or TRBV12-4 with TRBJ2-7; the TRBD1 assignment by TCRdb is unverifiable without DNA. The CDR3 has 12 residues. CDR3: CASSLQGWEQYF.

V gene TRBV28 combines with J gene TRBJ2-1; the TCRdb call, TRBD2, lacks DNA for checking. CDR1 MDHEN and CDR2 SYDVKM come from the germline V gene. The CDR3 has 15 amino acids. Here the CDR3 reads CASSSRTRGHNEQFF.

This chain uses TRBV4-1 with TRBJ2-1; TCRdb's D call of TRBD1 is untestable without DNA. Germline V gene lookup returns CDR1 MGHRA and CDR2 YSYEKL. This CDR3 is 16 amino acids long. CDR3 in amino acids: CASSQVGTGVLDEQFF.

This chain joins TRBV29-1 and TRBJ2-5; TCRdb's D call of TRBD2 is untestable without DNA. This CDR3 is built from 17 residues. From germline, CDR1 is SQVTM and CDR2 ANQGSEA. CDR3 sequence: CSVDGWTLAGGQETQYF. The whole variable domain, remainder taken from reference TRBV29-1 and TRBJ2-5, is SAVISQKPSRDICQRGTSLTIQCQVDSQVTMMFWYRQQPGQSLTLIATANQGSEATYESGFVIDKFPISRPNLTFSTLTVSNMSPEDSSIYLCSVDGWTLAGGQETQYFGPGTRLLVL.

The chain carries TRBV6-1 and TRBJ1-6; the TCRdb call, TRBD1, lacks DNA for checking. The CDR3 runs 15 residues. CDR1 is MNHNS and CDR2 is SASEGT in the germline V gene. The CDR3 here is CASKRAVVGNSPLHF.

The chain employs TRBV12-3 or TRBV12-4 and TRBJ2-1; the TCRdb call, TRBD1, lacks DNA for checking. CDR3 length: 13 residues. The CDR3 sequence is CASTLRGFNEQFF.